These 7 T cell receptor beta chains originate from one sample sequenced in a study of CD8 T cells in Susac syndrome. Random hexamers were used to reverse transcribe roughly 0.45 to 1 ug of RNA. TCRdb re-analysed the immunoSEQ multiplex PCR reads in MiXCR, keeping a single row per CDR3 protein. The sample consists of 100,000 to 150,000 distinct CDR3 sequences, nearly 95% of them appearing once. The sequenced sample consisted of CD4+ T cells from PBMCs. These receptor sequences come from a human donor in good health.

This rearrangement joins TRBV6-5 to TRBJ2-5; 9 bases align to TRBD1. This CDR3 has 15 amino acids. CDR1 is MNHEY, CDR2 SVGAGI, per germline. Germline trimming cut 0 bases from V and 6 bases from J; bases unmatched to any gene: 5. The CDR3 loop reads CASSYSWDREKTQYF. The CDR3 DNA is TGTGCCAGCAGTTACTCGTGGGACAGGGAGAAGACCCAGTACTTC.

This chain links TRBV5-6 with TRBJ1-5, with TRBD1 as a possible D gene (5 bases). This CDR3 contains 15 residues. V lost 3 bases and J lost 4, with 14 bases in between. The germline V gene has CDR1 SGHDT and CDR2 YYEEEE. The CDR3 DNA reads TGTGCCAGCAGCTCCGAGGGGAGGTTAAATCAGCCCCAGCATTTT. Protein: CASSSEGRLNQPQHF.

The rearrangement joins TRBV2 to TRBJ2-4, with D tentatively TRBD1 (6 bases). V was clipped by 6 bases and J by 7 bases, with 13 bases between them. Germline V CDR1 and CDR2: SNHLY, FYNNEI. This CDR3 comprises 13 residues. Here the CDR3 DNA reads TGTGCCAGCAGACTCCCGGACAGTAACATTCAGTACTTC. Its translation: CASRLPDSNIQYF.

The V and J genes are TRBV12-3 or TRBV12-4 and TRBJ2-3, with unresolved D. There are 17 residues in the CDR3. The germline V and J ends were trimmed by 0 bases and 6 bases, with 19 bases remaining between them. This chain's CDR3 is CASSLARRSQPADTQYF. CDR3 coding DNA: TGTGCCAGCAGTTTAGCGAGACGGTCTCAACCGGCGGATACGCAGTATTTT.

This clonotype was recorded a few times. Here the CDR3 DNA reads TGCAGCGTTGGGGACGGCTCCTACGAGCAGTACTTC. It codes for CSVGDGSYEQYF. The genes are TRBV29-1 and TRBJ2-7; D could derive from TRBD1 or TRBD2 (5 bases each). The CDR3 is 12 amino acids. Germline assignment: CDR1 SQVTM and CDR2 ANQGSEA. Deletions cut 4 bases from V and 0 bases from J, with 7 bases between.

The V and J genes are TRBV7-2 and TRBJ1-1, with TRBD1 matching 9 bases. Germline V gene lookup returns CDR1 SGHTA and CDR2 FQGNSA. The CDR3 spans 14 residues. V was pared by 5 bases and J by 4 bases, with 5 bases of the junction left unmatched. The CDR3 sequence is CASSAQGAPTEAFF. DNA of the CDR3: TGTGCCAGCAGCGCACAGGGGGCGCCCACTGAAGCTTTCTTT. Combining the CDR3 with reference TRBV7-2 and TRBJ1-1 gives the whole variable domain GAGVSQSPSNKVTEKGKDVELRCDPISGHTALYWYRQSLGQGLEFLIYFQGNSAPDKSGLPSDRFSAERTGGSVSTLTIQRTQQEDSAVYLCASSAQGAPTEAFFGQGTRLTVV.

This clonotype was recorded only once. The chain is built from TRBV2 and TRBJ1-4, with a possible D match to TRBD1 (6 bases). V shed 10 bases and J shed 4 bases, with 13 bases lying between them. The CDR3 is 13 amino acids. Germline V lookup: CDR1 SNHLY, CDR2 FYNNEI. The CDR3 DNA follows: TGTGCCAACACCGACAGGTATAATGAAAAACTGTTTTTT. It yields the protein CANTDRYNEKLFF.